A single sample gave rise to the 29 T cell receptor beta chains below, sequenced in a study of OX40 agonist ivuxolimab in advanced cancers. Produced via immunoSEQ multiplex PCR; TCRdb's table is partial and in-frame only. The sample lists tens of thousands of clones, over 65% occurring once. This specimen consisted of CD4+ or CD8+ T cells sorted from blood, obtained in a trial of the OX40 agonist ivuxolimab. The receptors shown here come from an adult with an advanced solid tumor such as melanoma, head and neck, liver or kidney cancer.

This chain connects TRBV27 to TRBJ2-3; TRBD2 aligns across 9 bases. CDR1 is MNHEY, CDR2 SMNVEV, per germline (reference sequence). Germline trimming cut 8 bases from V and 5 bases from J; bases unmatched to any gene: 8. The CDR3 extends over 14 amino acids. DNA for the CDR3: TGTGCCAGCCAATTAGCGGGGGCAGGAGATACGCAGTATTTT. Its translation is CASQLAGAGDTQYF.

This clone showed up just a few times. Other DNA sequences within the sample encode an identical CDR3. The chain links TRBV4-3 to TRBJ2-7; the D gene could be TRBD1 or TRBD2 (5 bases each). Per germline, CDR1 LGHNA and CDR2 YSLEER. V was pared by 6 bases and J by 4 bases, with 16 bases between. This CDR3 has 14 amino acids. The CDR3 spells CASSRGQGRYEQYF. As DNA, the CDR3 is TGCGCCAGCAGTCGAGGGCAGGGAAGGTACGAGCAGTACTTC.

The chain joins TRBV18 to TRBJ2-6; TRBD1 is a possible D gene (6 bases). CDR1 is KGHSH and CDR2 is LQKENI in the germline V gene. This CDR3 region has 18 residues. The V gene lost 3 bases and the J gene lost 4 bases, with 19 bases spanning the gap. The CDR3 region is CASSPPGQGISGANVLTF. Written as DNA, the CDR3 is TGTGCCAGCTCACCGCCGGGACAAGGAATATCCGGGGCCAACGTCCTGACTTTC.

The chain is built from TRBV11-2 and TRBJ1-2; D not certain. Trimming shortened V by 5 bases and J by 3 bases, and 16 bases separated the two germline ends. Per the germline V gene, CDR1 is SGHAT and CDR2 is FQNNGV. The CDR3 is made up of 15 amino acids. The CDR3 reads CASSPELSAYYGYTF. The CDR3 region has the DNA TGTGCCAGCAGCCCGGAACTTTCCGCTTACTATGGCTACACCTTC.

The J gene is TRBJ2-5, the V gene TRBV19; D remains ambiguous. Trimming left V 11 bases short and J 5 bases short, with 15 bases between. The germline V gene has CDR1 LNHDA and CDR2 SQIVND (reference sequence). CDR3 length: 12 amino acids. The CDR3, as DNA: TGTGCCGTAAGAGGCCTCTCGGAGACCCAGTACTTC. It is translated as CAVRGLSETQYF.

The chain is built from TRBV7-7 and TRBJ2-5; TRBD1 might be the D (6 bases). CDR1 and CDR2 from the germline V gene are SSHAT and FNYEAQ (reference sequence). The CDR3 spans 11 residues. CDR3 loop: CSAGVGETQYF. The CDR3 region has the DNA TGTAGTGCAGGGGTTGGGGAGACCCAGTACTTC.

About this clone: The junction departs from germline at one end; a sequencing error may be responsible. The V call is TRBV29-1, the J call TRBJ2-3; D ambiguous. The CDR3 contains 11 residues. CDR1 and CDR2 from the germline V gene are SQVTM and ANQGSEA. CDR3 loop: CSDGSRDTQYF. Here the CDR3 DNA reads TGCAGCGATGGAAGCAGAGATACGCAGTATTTT.

The V and J genes are TRBV28 and TRBJ2-7; 7 bases are shared with TRBD1. V lost 2 bases to trimming and J lost 3 bases; unmatched junction nucleotides: 7. CDR1 is MDHEN, CDR2 SYDVKM, per germline. CDR3 length: 15 residues. CDR3 residues: CASSLVTGFVYEQYF. CDR3 sequence (DNA): TGTGCCAGCAGTTTAGTGACAGGGTTCGTCTACGAGCAGTACTTC.

This clone showed up just a few times. CDR3 amino acids: CASSLDQPQHF. Here the CDR3 DNA reads TGTGCCAGCAGTTTGGATCAGCCCCAGCATTTT. V usage is TRBV28 and J usage is TRBJ1-5; D is unclear. The CDR3 loop spans 11 amino acids. The V end lost 3 bases, the J end lost 5 bases, and 2 bases lay between the germline ends. Germline assignment: CDR1 MDHEN and CDR2 SYDVKM. The whole variable domain, remainder taken from reference TRBV28 and TRBJ1-5, is DVKVTQSSRYLVKRTGEKVFLECVQDMDHENMFWYRQDPGLGLRLIYFSYDVKMKEKGDIPEGYSVSREKKERFSLILESASTNQTSMYLCASSLDQPQHFGDGTRLSIL.

The rearrangement joins TRBV29-1 to TRBJ1-1; D not certain. V was cut by 2 bases and J by 3 bases, with 4 bases left in between. Per germline, CDR1 SQVTM and CDR2 ANQGSEA. The length of the CDR3 is 11 residues. The CDR3 region has the DNA TGCAGCGTTGAAAGGGACACTGAAGCTTTCTTT. It codes for CSVERDTEAFF.

The V call is TRBV28, the J call TRBJ1-2; 8 nucleotides line up with TRBD1. V lost 7 bases, J lost 4 bases, and 2 bases stayed unmatched. The CDR3 is made up of 12 amino acids. The germline V gene encodes CDR1 MDHEN and CDR2 SYDVKM. The CDR3 protein is CASNRGTYGYTF. The CDR3 DNA sequence: TGTGCCAGCAACAGGGGGACCTATGGCTACACCTTC.

V and J are TRBV7-3 and TRBJ2-7, with D maybe TRBD1 (8 bases). CDR3 length: 14 residues. V lost 3 bases and J lost 4, with 13 bases in between. The germline gives CDR1 SGHTA, CDR2 FQGTGA. The CDR3 DNA reads as TGTGCCAGCAGCTTTACAGGGGGAGGGTACGAGCAGTACTTC. Residues: CASSFTGGGYEQYF.

J is TRBJ1-4 and V is TRBV7-9, with 7 bases matching TRBD1. The CDR3 length is 12 residues. Germline CDR1 is SEHNR and CDR2 is FQNEAQ (reference sequence). V was clipped by 7 bases and J by 5 bases; unmatched bases: 1. CDR3 nucleotides: TGTGCCAGCATAGGGGGCAATGAAAAACTGTTTTTT. This translates into CASIGGNEKLFF.

The rearrangement joins TRBV13 to TRBJ1-4, with D possibly matching TRBD1 (5 bases). Between the trimmed V and J ends, which lost 5 bases and 6 bases, there was a span of 13 bases. The CDR3 is 14 amino acids. Germline V gene data show CDR1 as PRHDT and CDR2 as FYEKMQ (reference sequence). The CDR3 here is CASSRAGPYEKLFF. In DNA form, the CDR3 reads TGTGCCAGCAGCCGGGCGGGACCGTATGAAAAACTGTTTTTT.

This clone was seen more than once but under ten times. J is TRBJ2-1 and V is TRBV27; D not resolved. The V gene's germline CDR1 is MNHEY and CDR2 SMNVEV (reference sequence). The CDR3 has 12 residues. With 3 bases removed from V and 7 bases from J, the gap between germline ends came to 7 bases. The CDR3 here is CASSFMGNEQFF. The CDR3, as DNA: TGTGCCAGCAGTTTTATGGGGAATGAGCAGTTCTTC.

The chain uses TRBV9 and TRBJ2-7, with 8 bases matching TRBD1. Per germline, CDR1 SGDLS and CDR2 YYNGEE. The V segment lost 3 bases and the J segment 4 bases; nucleotides outside the gene matches: 0. The CDR3 has 12 residues. The CDR3 nucleotides are TGTGCCAGCAGCGGGGACAGGTACGAGCAGTACTTC. Translation gives CASSGDRYEQYF.

This sequence joins TRBV5-8 and TRBJ1-2; 7 nucleotides line up with TRBD1. The J segment lost 4 bases and the V segment lost 3 bases, leaving 6 bases of the junction unmatched. This CDR3 comprises 14 residues. Germline V gene sequence: CDR1 SGHTS, CDR2 YDEGEE. The DNA of the CDR3 is TGTGCCAGCAGCTATACGACAGGGATCTATGGCTACACCTTC. Translated, it gives CASSYTTGIYGYTF.

The chain recombines TRBV4-3 with TRBJ2-1, with 9 bases identical to TRBD1. The junction had 14 bases not matched to a gene; V was cut back by 5 bases and J by 6 bases. Germline assignment: CDR1 LGHNA and CDR2 YSLEER. The length of the CDR3 is 17 residues. Written as DNA, the CDR3 is TGCGCCAGCAGCGAAGGAATACAGGGGGCGGGTTTCAATGAGCAGTTCTTC. As protein: CASSEGIQGAGFNEQFF.

Remarks on this clone: At one of its ends the junction is not consistent with the germline gene, which may arise from a read error. The rearrangement joins TRBV5-6 to TRBJ2-7, with TRBD2 identical over 9 bases. The CDR3 loop spans 16 amino acids. CDR1 is SGHDT and CDR2 is YYEEEE in the germline V gene. CDR3 sequence reads: CASSPWAGTSSDEQYF. The CDR3 DNA is TGTGCCAGCAGCCCGTGGGCCGGGACTAGCTCCGACGAGCAGTACTTC.

The chain uses TRBV11-2 and TRBJ2-7; D not resolved. V was shortened by 5 bases and J by 3 bases, with 11 bases between the two germline ends. Germline CDR1 reads SGHAT; CDR2 reads FQNNGV. This CDR3 is built from 13 residues. The CDR3 region is CASSQGRGYEQYF. The CDR3, as DNA: TGTGCCAGCAGCCAAGGAAGAGGCTACGAGCAGTACTTC.

The chain combines TRBV28 with TRBJ2-1; 9 bases match TRBD2. With V trimmed by 3 bases and J by 0 bases, 9 bases remained unmatched. The CDR3 consists of 18 residues. Per germline, CDR1 MDHEN and CDR2 SYDVKM. CDR3 sequence reads: CASSFRSAGGSSYNEQFF. CDR3 DNA: TGTGCCAGCAGTTTTAGGTCGGCGGGAGGGAGCTCCTACAATGAGCAGTTCTTC.

The CDR3 bases are TGTGCCAGCAGCGTAGTTGGAGGGCCCCCCGCTGAAGCTTTCTTT. This translates into CASSVVGGPPAEAFF. The chain has TRBV9 and TRBJ1-1; D is uncertain. V was clipped by 0 bases and J by 6 bases, with 15 bases between them. The CDR3 consists of 15 residues. CDR1 is SGDLS, CDR2 YYNGEE, per germline.

This clone was observed once. The V gene is TRBV4-3, the J gene TRBJ2-1; unclear D gene. The V and J ends lost 1 base and 2 bases respectively, with 3 bases between them. Germline V CDR1 and CDR2: LGHNA, YSLEER. The CDR3 spans 13 residues. CDR3 protein: CASSQAPYNEQFF. CDR3 sequence (DNA): TGCGCCAGCAGCCAAGCACCCTACAATGAGCAGTTCTTC.

This clone has more than one count but fewer than ten. J is TRBJ1-5 and V is TRBV7-9; perhaps TRBD1 as D (5 bases). Trimming took off 0 bases at V and 1 base at J, with 7 bases between the two ends. The CDR3 length is 15 residues. CDR1 is SEHNR and CDR2 is FQNEAQ in the germline V gene (reference sequence). The CDR3 DNA follows: TGTGCCAGCAGCTTAGCGCGGGGGAGCAATCAGCCCCAGCATTTT. The encoded protein is CASSLARGSNQPQHF.

This clone was seen a few times. The chain couples TRBV5-6 to TRBJ2-7; a possible D gene is TRBD1 (6 bases). This CDR3 region has 15 residues. Germline V CDR1 and CDR2: SGHDT, YYEEEE. The V gene lost 3 bases and the J gene lost 2 bases, with 15 bases spanning the gap. CDR3 DNA: TGTGCCAGCAGCTCAGAGACAGGCCGGACCTACGAGCAGTACTTC. It encodes CASSSETGRTYEQYF.

This clone was observed a few times. V is TRBV9 and J is TRBJ1-6; D is possibly TRBD1 (5 bases). CDR3 length: 13 amino acids. Trimming stripped 3 bases from V and 7 bases from J, with 8 bases between. Germline CDR1 reads SGDLS; CDR2 reads YYNGEE. The CDR3 sequence: CASSAGANSPLHF. CDR3 DNA sequence: TGTGCCAGCAGCGCCGGGGCAAATTCACCCCTCCACTTT.

In nucleotides, the CDR3 is TGTGCCATCAGTGGGCAAGCCGGAGGTGTCTACGAGCAGTACTTC. It is translated as CAISGQAGGVYEQYF. This chain connects TRBV10-3 to TRBJ2-7, with D perhaps TRBD2 (5 bases). V lost 4 bases to trimming and J lost 3 bases, with 16 bases between them. This CDR3 has 15 residues. In germline, CDR1 is ENHRY, CDR2 SYGVKD.

J is TRBJ2-7 and V is TRBV27, with 9 bases matching TRBD1. The V and J ends lost 1 base and 3 bases, in that order; junction bases with no gene match: 4. Germline values: CDR1 MNHEY, CDR2 SMNVEV (reference sequence). This CDR3 comprises 15 residues. CDR3 in amino acids: CASSLYRDRVYEQYF. The CDR3 DNA reads TGTGCCAGCAGTTTATACAGGGACAGGGTCTACGAGCAGTACTTC.

This clone came up a few times. In DNA, the CDR3 is TGTGCCACCAGCCCCCGACAGGGGCGTCAGCCCCAGCATTTT. Protein sequence: CATSPRQGRQPQHF. This rearrangement joins TRBV15 to TRBJ1-5; 8 positions match TRBD1. The CDR3 contains 14 residues. The trim removed 5 bases at V and 6 bases at J, leaving 6 bases unmatched. Per germline, CDR1 LNHNV and CDR2 YYDKDF (reference sequence).